The sequence of this TCR beta chain was determined in a study of vaccination and CD4 T cells after COVID-19. As for the study in general: Cells were stimulated with overlapping spike peptides from SARS-CoV-2, HCoV-NL63, HCoV-OC43 and HCoV-229E. Overall study findings and caveats: Convalescent patients had 304 of 307 vaccine-specific clones showing spike mono-reactivity.

Time point here: late sampling 161 to 241 days after vaccination in a few convalescent patients. Treatment given: approximately nine-day PBMC culture with coronavirus spike peptide pools or control peptides (ViraFEST assay). ViraFEST used peptide pools to expand antigen-specific T cells, then sequenced TCRs. Concerning this clonotype itself: Its antigen remains unknown.

The Oncomine TCR Beta short-read assay sequenced DNA from cultured CD4+ T cells. Someone extracted genomic DNA from cultured CD4+ T cells. MiXCR was run by TCRdb on the PCR reads, yielding one entry per CDR3 protein. The table includes around 16,000 distinct CDR3 sequences, under 55% detected once. The CDR3 contains 15 residues. Deletions cut 2 bases from V and 5 bases from J, with 16 bases between. Germline lookup yields CDR1 SGHVS and CDR2 FQNEAQ. This chain connects TRBV7-8 to TRBJ2-7, with unresolved D. This clonotype originated in a human donor who had recovered from COVID-19. Here the sequenced sample was CD4+ T cells from blood, cultured in vitro, taken about 7 months after SARS-CoV-2 vaccination. For the CDR3, the DNA is TGTGCCAGCAGCTTAAAAGGGATATTTCTCCACGAGCAGTACTTC. Amino acids: CASSLKGIFLHEQYF.